Here is one T cell receptor (beta chain) with its context. This sample was taken from a study of shared clonotypes between healthy human individuals. Method: immunoSEQ multiplex PCR; TCRdb's copy keeps in-frame clones and lacks some. Altogether about 2 million clones are present, approximately 94% being singletons, with the ten largest covering 1.2%. Germline loops: CDR1 SGHDT, CDR2 YYEEEE. The CDR3 contains 14 residues. V was shortened by 1 base and J by 0 bases, with 8 bases between the two germline ends. Naive CD8 cells were CD45RO-negative, positively selected for CCR7, excluding terminally differentiated effector memory CD45RA+ cells.

This TCR came from a man aged 18 to 30 in good health. V usage is TRBV5-6 and J usage is TRBJ2-7; D unresolved. Sequenced: naive CD8+ T cells sorted from blood. The CDR3 DNA reads TGTGCCAGCAGCTTGTCCCCAGACTCCTACGAGCAGTACTTC. This translates into CASSLSPDSYEQYF. The entire variable domain, with the rest obtained from reference TRBV5-6 and TRBJ2-7, is as follows: DAGVTQSPTHLIKTRGQQVTLRCSPKSGHDTVSWYQQALGQGPQFIFQYYEEEERQRGNFPDRFSGHQFPNYSSELNVNALLLGDSALYLCASSLSPDSYEQYFGPGTRLTVT.